This TCR beta chain was captured by sequencing in a study of CD8 T cells in ankylosing spondylitis. The CDR3 has 14 amino acids. V was pared by 1 base and J by 7 bases, with 11 bases between. Remarks on this clonotype: Its antigen is not identified.

General study findings and limits: Reported data indicate significant enrichment of disease-linked clones within matched ankylosing spondylitis synovial fluid. Some of these motif variants have turned up before, in reports on reactive arthritis synovial fluid and blood. Made up of about eight highly homologous variants, a TCR beta motif appeared characteristic of ankylosing spondylitis blood. CD8+ cells made up the disease-linked clones, which were relatively rare in peripheral blood.

Scientists made TCR beta libraries using quantitative 5'-RACE with molecular barcodes. Each CDR3 protein gets one entry after TCRdb re-called the 5' RACE reads with MiXCR. In the table there are about 420,000 distinct CDR3 sequences, around 24% of which are singletons. The V call is TRBV12-3 or TRBV12-4, the J call TRBJ1-5; D is undetermined. The sequence came from a male donor with ankylosing spondylitis. Specimen: blood, either unsorted or a sorted T cell fraction (not recorded which). The DNA for the CDR3 is TGTGCCAGCAGTTTAGGAAGGGTTGGCCAGCCCCAGCATTTT. It yields the protein CASSLGRVGQPQHF.